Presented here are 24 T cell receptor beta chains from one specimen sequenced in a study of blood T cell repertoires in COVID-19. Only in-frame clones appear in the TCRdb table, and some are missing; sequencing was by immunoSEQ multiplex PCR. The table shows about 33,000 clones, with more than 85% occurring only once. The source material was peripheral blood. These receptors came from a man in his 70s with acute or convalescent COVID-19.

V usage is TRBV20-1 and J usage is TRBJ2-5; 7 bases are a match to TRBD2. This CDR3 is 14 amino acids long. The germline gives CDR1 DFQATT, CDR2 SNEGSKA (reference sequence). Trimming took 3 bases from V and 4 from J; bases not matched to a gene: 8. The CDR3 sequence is CSASHGRLRETQYF. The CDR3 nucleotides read TGCAGTGCTAGTCACGGGAGGCTACGAGAGACCCAGTACTTC.

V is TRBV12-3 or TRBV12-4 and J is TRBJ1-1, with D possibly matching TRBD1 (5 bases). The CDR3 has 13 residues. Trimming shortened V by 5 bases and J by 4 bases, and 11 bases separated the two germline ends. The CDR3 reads CASSPPGVTEAFF. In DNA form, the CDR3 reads TGTGCCAGCAGTCCCCCGGGGGTCACTGAAGCTTTCTTT.

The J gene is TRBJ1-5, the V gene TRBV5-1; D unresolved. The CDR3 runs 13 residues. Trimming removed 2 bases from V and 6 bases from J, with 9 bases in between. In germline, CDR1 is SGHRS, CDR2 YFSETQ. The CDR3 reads CASSLSGSQPQHF. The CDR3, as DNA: TGCGCCAGCAGCTTATCGGGAAGTCAGCCCCAGCATTTT.

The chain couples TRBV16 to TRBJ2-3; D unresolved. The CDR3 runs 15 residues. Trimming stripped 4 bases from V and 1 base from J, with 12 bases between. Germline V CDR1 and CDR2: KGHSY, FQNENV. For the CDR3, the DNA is TGTGCCAGCAGCCCGCCGACTGATGGCACAGATACGCAGTATTTT. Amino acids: CASSPPTDGTDTQYF.

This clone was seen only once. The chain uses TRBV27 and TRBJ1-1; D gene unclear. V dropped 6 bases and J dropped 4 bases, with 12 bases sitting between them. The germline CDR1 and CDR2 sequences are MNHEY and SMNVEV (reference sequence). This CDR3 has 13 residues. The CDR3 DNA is TGTGCCAGCAGCCCTAGCCTTTTCACTGAAGCTTTCTTT. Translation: CASSPSLFTEAFF.

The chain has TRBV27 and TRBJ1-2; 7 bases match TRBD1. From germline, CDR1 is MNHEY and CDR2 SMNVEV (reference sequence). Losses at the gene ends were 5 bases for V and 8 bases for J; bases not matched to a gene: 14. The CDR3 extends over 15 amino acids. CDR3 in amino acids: CASSPRDSLRRGYTF. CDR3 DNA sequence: TGTGCCAGCAGTCCGAGGGACAGCCTTCGGAGGGGCTACACCTTC.

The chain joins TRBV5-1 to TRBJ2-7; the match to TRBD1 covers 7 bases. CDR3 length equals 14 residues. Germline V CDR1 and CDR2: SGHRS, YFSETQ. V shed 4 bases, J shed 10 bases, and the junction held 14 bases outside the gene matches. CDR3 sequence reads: CASSQRTGPSPQYF. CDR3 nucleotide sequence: TGCGCCAGCAGCCAAAGGACAGGTCCCTCCCCCCAGTACTTC.

The CDR3 is CASSIYVTGGQETQYF. Written as DNA, the CDR3 is TGTGCCAGCAGCATTTACGTAACGGGAGGACAAGAGACCCAGTACTTC. J is TRBJ2-5 and V is TRBV7-2; TRBD2 agrees at 7 bases. The germline V gene encodes CDR1 SGHTA and CDR2 FQGNSA. J was trimmed by 2 bases and V by 5 bases; bases with no gene match: 11. The CDR3 is 16 residues long.

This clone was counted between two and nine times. The DNA of the CDR3 is TGTGCCAGTAGTATCTTCGGACTATTTGATCAGCCCCAGCATTTT. As protein: CASSIFGLFDQPQHF. The V call is TRBV19, the J call TRBJ1-5, with D uncertain. The germline CDR1 and CDR2 sequences are LNHDA and SQIVND (reference sequence). Between the trimmed V and J ends, which lost 3 bases and 5 bases, there was a span of 14 bases. This CDR3 spans 15 amino acids.

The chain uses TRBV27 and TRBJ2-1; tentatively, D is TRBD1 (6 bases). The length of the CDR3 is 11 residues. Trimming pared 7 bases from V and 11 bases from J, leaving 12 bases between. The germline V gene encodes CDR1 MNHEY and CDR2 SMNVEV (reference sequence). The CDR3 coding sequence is TGTGCCAGCATCCGAGGGGGAAAGCAGTTCTTC. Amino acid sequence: CASIRGGKQFF.

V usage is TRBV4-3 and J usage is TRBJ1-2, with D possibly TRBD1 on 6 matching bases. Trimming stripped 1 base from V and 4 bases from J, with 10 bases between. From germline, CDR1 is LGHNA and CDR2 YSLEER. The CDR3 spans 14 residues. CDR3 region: CASSQGTALYGYTF. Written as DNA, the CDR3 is TGCGCCAGCAGCCAAGGGACAGCACTCTATGGCTACACCTTC.

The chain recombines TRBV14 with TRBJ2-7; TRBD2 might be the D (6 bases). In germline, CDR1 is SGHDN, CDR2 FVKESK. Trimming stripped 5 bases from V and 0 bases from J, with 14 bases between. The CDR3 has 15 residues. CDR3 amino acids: CASSYMTGDSYEQYF. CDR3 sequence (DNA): TGTGCCAGCAGCTATATGACGGGAGACTCCTACGAGCAGTACTTC.

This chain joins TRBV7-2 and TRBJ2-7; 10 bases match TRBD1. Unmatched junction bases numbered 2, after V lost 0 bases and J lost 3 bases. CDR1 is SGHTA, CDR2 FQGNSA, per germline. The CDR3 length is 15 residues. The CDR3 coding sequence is TGTGCCAGCAGCTTAGCCGGACAGGGGGGCTACGAGCAGTACTTC. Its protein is CASSLAGQGGYEQYF.

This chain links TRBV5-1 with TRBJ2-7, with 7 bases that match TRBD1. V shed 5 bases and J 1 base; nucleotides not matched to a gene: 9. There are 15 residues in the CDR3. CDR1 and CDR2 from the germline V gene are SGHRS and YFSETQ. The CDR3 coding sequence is TGCGCCAGCAGACCAACTACAGGGGAATCCTACGAGCAGTACTTC. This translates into CASRPTTGESYEQYF.

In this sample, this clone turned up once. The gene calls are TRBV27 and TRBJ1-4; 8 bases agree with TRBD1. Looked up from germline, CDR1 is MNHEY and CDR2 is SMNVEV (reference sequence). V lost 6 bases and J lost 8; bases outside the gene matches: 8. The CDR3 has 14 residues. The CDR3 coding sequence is TGTGCCAGCAGGATACAGGGGGTCGACGAAAAACTGTTTTTT. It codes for CASRIQGVDEKLFF.

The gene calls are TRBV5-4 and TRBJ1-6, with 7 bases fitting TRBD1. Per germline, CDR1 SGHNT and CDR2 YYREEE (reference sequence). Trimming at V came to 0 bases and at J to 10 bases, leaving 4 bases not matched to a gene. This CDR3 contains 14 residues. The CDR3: CASSLGTGGSPLHF. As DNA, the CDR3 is TGTGCCAGCAGCTTGGGGACAGGCGGGTCACCCCTCCACTTT.

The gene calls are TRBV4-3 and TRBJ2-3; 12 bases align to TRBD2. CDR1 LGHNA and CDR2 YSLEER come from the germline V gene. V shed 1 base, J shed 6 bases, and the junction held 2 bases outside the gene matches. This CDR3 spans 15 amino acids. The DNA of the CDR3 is TGCGCCAGCAGCCAAGGACTAGCGGGAGACGATACGCAGTATTTT. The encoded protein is CASSQGLAGDDTQYF.

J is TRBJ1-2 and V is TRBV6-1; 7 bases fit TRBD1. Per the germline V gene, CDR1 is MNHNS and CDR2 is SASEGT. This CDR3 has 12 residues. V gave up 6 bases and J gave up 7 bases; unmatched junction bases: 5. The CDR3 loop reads CASSQTGFGYTF. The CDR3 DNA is TGTGCCAGCAGCCAGACAGGGTTTGGCTACACCTTC.

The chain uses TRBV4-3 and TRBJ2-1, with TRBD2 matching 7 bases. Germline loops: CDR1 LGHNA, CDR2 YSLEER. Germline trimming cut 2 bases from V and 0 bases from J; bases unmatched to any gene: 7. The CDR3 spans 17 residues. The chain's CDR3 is CASSQSGGGSSYNEQFF. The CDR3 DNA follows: TGCGCCAGCAGCCAAAGTGGCGGCGGGAGCTCCTACAATGAGCAGTTCTTC.

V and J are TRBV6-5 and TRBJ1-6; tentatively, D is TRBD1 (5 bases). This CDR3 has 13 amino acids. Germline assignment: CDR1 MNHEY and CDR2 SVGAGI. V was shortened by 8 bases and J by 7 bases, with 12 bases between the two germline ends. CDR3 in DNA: TGTGCCAGCGGACCCTGGACAAATTCACCCCTCCACTTT. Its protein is CASGPWTNSPLHF.

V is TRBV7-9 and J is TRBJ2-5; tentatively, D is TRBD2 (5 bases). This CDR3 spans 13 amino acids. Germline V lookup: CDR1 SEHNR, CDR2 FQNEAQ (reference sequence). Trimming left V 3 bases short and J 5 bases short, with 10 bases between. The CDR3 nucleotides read TGTGCCAGCAGCTTCACGTCGGGGGAGACCCAGTACTTC. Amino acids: CASSFTSGETQYF.

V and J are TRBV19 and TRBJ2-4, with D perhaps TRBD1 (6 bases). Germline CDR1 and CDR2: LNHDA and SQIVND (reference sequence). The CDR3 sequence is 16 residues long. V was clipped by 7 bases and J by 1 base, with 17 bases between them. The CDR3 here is CASNQGLVFAKNIQYF. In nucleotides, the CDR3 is TGTGCCAGTAATCAGGGGTTGGTTTTCGCCAAAAACATTCAGTACTTC.

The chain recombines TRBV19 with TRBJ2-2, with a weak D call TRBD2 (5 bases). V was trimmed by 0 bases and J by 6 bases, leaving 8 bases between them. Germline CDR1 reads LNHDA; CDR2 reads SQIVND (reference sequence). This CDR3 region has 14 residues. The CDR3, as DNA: TGTGCCAGTAGTATAGATCGGACTGCCGGGGAGCTGTTTTTT. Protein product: CASSIDRTAGELFF.

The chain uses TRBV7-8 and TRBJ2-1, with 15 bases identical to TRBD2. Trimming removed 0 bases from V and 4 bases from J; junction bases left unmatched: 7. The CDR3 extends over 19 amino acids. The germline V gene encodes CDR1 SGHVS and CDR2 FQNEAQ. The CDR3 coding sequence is TGTGCCAGCAGCTTAGCGCTTGGACTAGCGGGAGGGTATTACAATGAGCAGTTCTTC. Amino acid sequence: CASSLALGLAGGYYNEQFF.